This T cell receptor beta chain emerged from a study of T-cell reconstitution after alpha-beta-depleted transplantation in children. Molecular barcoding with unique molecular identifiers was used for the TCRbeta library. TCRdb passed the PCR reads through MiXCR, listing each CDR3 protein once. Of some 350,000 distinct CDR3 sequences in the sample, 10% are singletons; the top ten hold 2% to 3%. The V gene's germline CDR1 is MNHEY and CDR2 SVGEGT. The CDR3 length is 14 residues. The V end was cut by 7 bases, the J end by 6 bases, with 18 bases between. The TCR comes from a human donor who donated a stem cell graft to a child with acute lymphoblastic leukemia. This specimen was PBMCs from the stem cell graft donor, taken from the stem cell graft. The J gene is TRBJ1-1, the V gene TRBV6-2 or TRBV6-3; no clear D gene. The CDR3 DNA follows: TGTGCCAGCACTGAACTCTGGAGGGTCGCTGAAGCTTTCTTT. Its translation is CASTELWRVAEAFF.